These 25 T cell receptor beta chains were sequenced from one sample in a study of shared T cell receptors in the human thymus. Sequencing used immunoSEQ multiplex PCR; TCRdb keeps in-frame clones, though not all of them. The sample consists of approximately 760,000 clones, roughly 85% of them appearing once. The same data also contributed to another study, on human thymus T cells.

Sample: thymocytes. The receptors were sampled from a girl less than two years old with a congenital heart defect.

This chain uses TRBV6-6 with TRBJ2-7; D remains ambiguous. CDR1 and CDR2 from the germline V gene are MNHNY and SVGAGI (reference sequence). The CDR3 totals 13 residues. V lost 2 bases and J 3 bases, leaving 8 bases between the germline ends. For the CDR3, the DNA is TGTGCCAGCAGTTACCAGATCTGCTACGAGCAGTACTTC. Translating gives CASSYQICYEQYF.

The chain combines TRBV6-1 with TRBJ2-1, with D possibly matching TRBD1 (6 bases). Germline V lookup: CDR1 MNHNS, CDR2 SASEGT. V was pared by 3 bases and J by 9 bases, with 18 bases between. The CDR3 is made up of 15 amino acids. This CDR3 is CASSEIEQGEGEQFF. The CDR3 region has the DNA TGTGCCAGCAGTGAGATTGAACAGGGTGAAGGTGAGCAGTTCTTC.

The rearrangement joins TRBV6-5 to TRBJ1-1; D remains ambiguous. The CDR3 length is 14 residues. The germline V and J ends were trimmed by 0 bases and 3 bases, with 8 bases remaining between them. Per germline, CDR1 MNHEY and CDR2 SVGAGI. The CDR3 DNA reads as TGTGCCAGCAGTTACTCCGTTCGGGACACTGAAGCTTTCTTT. Its translation: CASSYSVRDTEAFF.

V is TRBV19 and J is TRBJ1-1; D unresolved. Germline V gives CDR1 LNHDA, CDR2 SQIVND (reference sequence). CDR3 length: 14 residues. V was clipped by 11 bases and J by 0 bases, with 16 bases between them. The CDR3: CARGQPNVNTEAFF. For the CDR3, the DNA is TGTGCCCGGGGTCAGCCCAACGTGAACACTGAAGCTTTCTTT.

This chain uses TRBV27 with TRBJ2-7; the match to TRBD2 covers 9 bases. Germline V CDR1 and CDR2: MNHEY, SMNVEV (reference sequence). The CDR3 consists of 13 residues. The V gene end was trimmed by 6 bases and the J gene end by 10 bases; junction bases not matched to a gene: 10. The CDR3 loop reads CASRRTSEGVQYF. The DNA of the CDR3 is TGTGCCAGCAGGCGGACTAGCGAGGGGGTACAGTACTTC.

V gene TRBV6-5 combines with J gene TRBJ2-7; 7 bases are a match to TRBD2. V gave up 5 bases and J gave up 5 bases; unmatched junction bases: 9. The germline V gene has CDR1 MNHEY and CDR2 SVGAGI. CDR3 size: 14 residues. DNA of the CDR3: TGTGCCAGCAGTGACACGAGCGGGGTGCACGAGCAGTACTTC. This codes for CASSDTSGVHEQYF.

The rearrangement uses TRBV9 and TRBJ1-3; D not resolved. Germline V CDR1 and CDR2: SGDLS, YYNGEE. V was clipped by 3 bases and J by 0 bases, with 10 bases between them. The CDR3 contains 15 residues. In DNA form, the CDR3 reads TGTGCCAGCAGCGCTACTCCCTTCTCTGGAAACACCATATATTTT. Translating it yields CASSATPFSGNTIYF. The whole variable domain, filled in from reference TRBV9 and TRBJ1-3, reads DSGVTQTPKHLITATGQRVTLRCSPRSGDLSVYWYQQSLDQGLQFLIQYYNGEERAKGNILERFSAQQFPDLHSELNLSSLELGDSALYFCASSATPFSGNTIYFGEGSWLTVV.

The chain uses TRBV10-2 and TRBJ1-1; a possible D gene is TRBD1 (5 bases). CDR1 is WSHSY, CDR2 SAAADI, per germline. CDR3 length: 10 residues. V gave up 8 bases and J gave up 6 bases, with 7 bases separating them. In DNA form, the CDR3 reads TGCGCCAGCGACAGCCCTGAAGCTTTCTTT. It specifies CASDSPEAFF.

The chain combines TRBV6-5 with TRBJ1-1, with D possibly being TRBD1 (5 bases). V gave up 2 bases and J gave up 11 bases, with 18 bases separating them. The CDR3 contains 14 residues. CDR1 MNHEY and CDR2 SVGAGI come from the germline V gene. The CDR3 nucleotides read TGTGCCAGCAGTTACGGATCGCGCTGGGGGGGGGCTTTCTTT. Its protein is CASSYGSRWGGAFF.

This rearrangement joins TRBV19 to TRBJ1-1, with a weak D call TRBD1 (5 bases). Germline assignment: CDR1 LNHDA and CDR2 SQIVND (reference sequence). This CDR3 spans 12 amino acids. The ends were cut back, 6 bases at V and 4 bases at J, with 9 bases in the middle. CDR3: CASRRGGTEAFF. The CDR3 bases are TGTGCCAGTAGGCGCGGGGGCACTGAAGCTTTCTTT.

In this sample, this clone turned up a few times. The chain joins TRBV5-4 to TRBJ1-6; perhaps TRBD1 as D (6 bases). The CDR3 has 17 amino acids. The V gene's germline CDR1 is SGHNT and CDR2 YYREEE (reference sequence). Between the trimmed V and J ends, which lost 0 bases and 5 bases, there was a span of 15 bases. The CDR3: CASSLAIGGAHNSPLHF. As DNA, the CDR3 is TGTGCCAGCAGCTTGGCTATTGGGGGGGCGCATAATTCACCCCTCCACTTT.

The rearrangement links TRBV28 to TRBJ2-7, with a tentative D call TRBD1 (6 bases). From germline, CDR1 is MDHEN and CDR2 SYDVKM. This CDR3 spans 17 amino acids. V was cut by 5 bases and J by 1 base, with 21 bases left in between. CDR3 nucleotides: TGTGCCAGCAGTCTTTCGCAGGGGCCGTCTCTATCCTACGAGCAGTACTTC. This encodes CASSLSQGPSLSYEQYF.

The rearrangement links TRBV6-6 to TRBJ1-2; a weak D match, TRBD1 (5 bases). The CDR3 is made up of 15 amino acids. Trimming stripped 7 bases from V and 1 base from J, with 16 bases between. The V gene's germline CDR1 is MNHNY and CDR2 SVGAGI (reference sequence). CDR3 in DNA: TGTGCCAGCAACGAGGTAGTAGGGGTTAACTATGGCTACACCTTC. Translated: CASNEVVGVNYGYTF.

The chain couples TRBV5-1 to TRBJ1-3; D possibly corresponds to TRBD1 (5 bases). The CDR3 sequence is 16 residues long. Germline V gene sequence: CDR1 SGHRS, CDR2 YFSETQ. Trimming shortened V by 0 bases and J by 1 base, and 11 bases separated the two germline ends. CDR3 DNA: TGCGCCAGCAGCTTGGTTCAGGGCGGATCTGGAAACACCATATATTTT. The encoded protein is CASSLVQGGSGNTIYF. The full variable domain, its missing parts supplied by reference TRBV5-1 and TRBJ1-3, is KAGVTQTPRYLIKTRGQQVTLSCSPISGHRSVSWYQQTPGQGLQFLFEYFSETQRNKGNFPGRFSGRQFSNSRSEMNVSTLELGDSALYLCASSLVQGGSGNTIYFGEGSWLTVV.

The chain employs TRBV6-1 and TRBJ2-7; no reliable D call. The CDR3 consists of 17 residues. The V and J ends lost 4 bases and 0 bases respectively, with 19 bases between them. Looked up from germline, CDR1 is MNHNS and CDR2 is SASEGT. The CDR3 spells CASSALYRVQTSYEQYF. The CDR3 DNA follows: TGTGCCAGCAGTGCGCTATACCGGGTCCAAACCTCCTACGAGCAGTACTTC.

The genes are TRBV19 and TRBJ1-2, with D maybe TRBD1 (6 bases). V shed 5 bases and J shed 4 bases, with 14 bases lying between them. Germline CDR1 reads LNHDA; CDR2 reads SQIVND (reference sequence). This CDR3 contains 14 residues. The CDR3 DNA follows: TGTGCCAGTAGTCCCGGGACATCACGCTATGGCTACACCTTC. It translates to CASSPGTSRYGYTF.

This clone occurred once. This chain joins TRBV6-5 and TRBJ1-2; D is unclear. Germline CDR1 and CDR2: MNHEY and SVGAGI. The germline V and J ends were trimmed by 0 bases and 6 bases, with 14 bases remaining between them. The CDR3 runs 15 residues. The CDR3 bases are TGTGCCAGCAGTTACTCGAGGGTTGTAAGCGATGGCTACACCTTC. Translated: CASSYSRVVSDGYTF.

The chain has TRBV6-1 and TRBJ1-4; D is possibly TRBD1 (6 bases). The germline V gene encodes CDR1 MNHNS and CDR2 SASEGT. CDR3 size: 15 residues. V was pared by 5 bases and J by 8 bases, with 18 bases between. Here the CDR3 DNA reads TGTGCCAGCAGTCTACAGGGTTGGGGGAAGGAAAAACTGTTTTTT. Its protein is CASSLQGWGKEKLFF.

The chain is built from TRBV6-5 and TRBJ1-2; no reliable D call. The V gene lost 6 bases and the J gene lost 8 bases, with 22 bases spanning the gap. CDR1 MNHEY and CDR2 SVGAGI come from the germline V gene. CDR3 size: 15 residues. CDR3 sequence reads: CASRKLEVWVGGYTF. CDR3 nucleotide sequence: TGTGCCAGCAGGAAACTAGAAGTTTGGGTTGGCGGCTACACCTTC.

The table lists this clone with a count of one. DNA for the CDR3: TGTGCCAGCAGCGTCGACGAGCGGGGGGCGGCCTACAATGAGCAGTTCTTC. It encodes CASSVDERGAAYNEQFF. V usage is TRBV9 and J usage is TRBJ2-1; 9 bases fit TRBD2. Germline assignment: CDR1 SGDLS and CDR2 YYNGEE. V dropped 2 bases and J dropped 2; count of bases not matched to a gene: 8. The CDR3 is 17 residues long.

CDR3 in amino acids: CASSQVGTANTEAFF. DNA of the CDR3: TGCGCCAGCAGCCAAGTTGGCACCGCGAACACTGAAGCTTTCTTT. The chain links TRBV4-1 to TRBJ1-1; no clear D. Germline V CDR1 and CDR2: MGHRA, YSYEKL. V was trimmed by 1 base and J by 1 base, leaving 10 bases between them. This CDR3 is built from 15 residues.

The V and J genes are TRBV5-1 and TRBJ2-3; 10 nucleotides line up with TRBD2. The germline V gene encodes CDR1 SGHRS and CDR2 YFSETQ. The ends lost 4 bases at V and 8 bases at J; junction bases unmatched: 4. The CDR3 spans 13 residues. CDR3 region: CASSGRTSGTQYF. For the CDR3, the DNA is TGCGCCAGCAGCGGGCGGACTAGCGGTACGCAGTATTTT.

CDR3 region: CASSQGHNSGRGNGYTF. The CDR3 DNA follows: TGCGCCAGCAGCCAAGGTCATAACTCAGGGCGAGGTAACGGCTACACCTTC. The chain links TRBV4-1 to TRBJ1-2; D perhaps matches TRBD1 (5 bases). The V and J ends lost 1 base and 8 bases respectively, with 23 bases between them. This CDR3 region has 17 residues. Germline CDR1 is MGHRA and CDR2 is YSYEKL.

The rearrangement uses TRBV5-1 and TRBJ2-2; 7 nucleotides align to TRBD1. Germline values: CDR1 SGHRS, CDR2 YFSETQ. The CDR3 totals 14 residues. The V segment lost 4 bases and the J segment 4 bases; nucleotides outside the gene matches: 4. CDR3 sequence (DNA): TGCGCCAGCAGCCCGGGACAGTCCACCGGGGAGCTGTTTTTT. Residues: CASSPGQSTGELFF.

V gene TRBV10-3 combines with J gene TRBJ2-1; TRBD2 matches at 13 bases. Germline CDR1 reads ENHRY; CDR2 reads SYGVKD. The junction had 8 bases not matched to a gene; V was cut back by 5 bases and J by 7 bases. The CDR3 is 16 residues long. The CDR3 coding sequence is TGTGCCATCAGTATAACTAGCGGGGGGGCGGAAAATGAGCAGTTCTTC. Translation: CAISITSGGAENEQFF.